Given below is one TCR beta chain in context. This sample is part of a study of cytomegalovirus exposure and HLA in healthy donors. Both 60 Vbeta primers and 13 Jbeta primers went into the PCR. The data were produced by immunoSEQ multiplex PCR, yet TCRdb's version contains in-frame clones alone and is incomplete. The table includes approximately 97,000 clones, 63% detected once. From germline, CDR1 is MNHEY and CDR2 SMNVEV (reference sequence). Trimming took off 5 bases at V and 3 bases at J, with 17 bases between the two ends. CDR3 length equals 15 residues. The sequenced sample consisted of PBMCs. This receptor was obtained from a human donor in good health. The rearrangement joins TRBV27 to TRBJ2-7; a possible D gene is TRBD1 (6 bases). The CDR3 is CASSLGTPIHYEQYF. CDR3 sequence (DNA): TGTGCCAGCAGTCTAGGGACACCTATTCACTACGAGCAGTACTTC.